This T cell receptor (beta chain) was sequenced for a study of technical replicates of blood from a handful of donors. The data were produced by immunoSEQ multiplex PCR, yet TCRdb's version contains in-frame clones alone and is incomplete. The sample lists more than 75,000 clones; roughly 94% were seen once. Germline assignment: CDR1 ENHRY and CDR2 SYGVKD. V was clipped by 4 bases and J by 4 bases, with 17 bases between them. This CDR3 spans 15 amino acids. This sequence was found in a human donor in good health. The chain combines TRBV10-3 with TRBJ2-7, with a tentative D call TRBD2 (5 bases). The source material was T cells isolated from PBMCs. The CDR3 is CAISGASRTSYEQYF. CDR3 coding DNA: TGTGCCATCAGTGGCGCTAGCAGGACCTCATACGAGCAGTACTTC.